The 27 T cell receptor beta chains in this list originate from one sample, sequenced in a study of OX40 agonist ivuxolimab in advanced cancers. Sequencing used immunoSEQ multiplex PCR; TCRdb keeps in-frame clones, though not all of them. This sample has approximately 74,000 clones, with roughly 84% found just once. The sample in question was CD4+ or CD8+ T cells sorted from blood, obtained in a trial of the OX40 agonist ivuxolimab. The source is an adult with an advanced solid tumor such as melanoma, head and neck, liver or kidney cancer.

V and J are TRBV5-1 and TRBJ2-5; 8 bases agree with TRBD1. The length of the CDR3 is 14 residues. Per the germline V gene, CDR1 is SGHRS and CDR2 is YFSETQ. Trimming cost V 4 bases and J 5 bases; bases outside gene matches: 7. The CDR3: CASSPGQDWETQYF. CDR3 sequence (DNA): TGCGCCAGCAGCCCGGGACAGGATTGGGAGACCCAGTACTTC.

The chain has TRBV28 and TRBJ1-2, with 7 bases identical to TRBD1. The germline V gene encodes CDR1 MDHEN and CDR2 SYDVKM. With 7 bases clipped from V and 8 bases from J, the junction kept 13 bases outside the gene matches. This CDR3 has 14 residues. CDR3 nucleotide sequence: TGTGCCAGCACCACCGGGGCAGGGGGTAGGGGCTACACCTTC. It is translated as CASTTGAGGRGYTF.

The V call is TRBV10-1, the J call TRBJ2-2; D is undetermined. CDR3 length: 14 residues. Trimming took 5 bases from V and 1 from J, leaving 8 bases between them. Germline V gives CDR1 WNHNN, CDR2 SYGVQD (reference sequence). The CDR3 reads CASSSPGNTGELFF. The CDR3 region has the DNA TGCGCCAGCAGTTCCCCGGGGAACACCGGGGAGCTGTTTTTT.

The CDR3 loop is CASSLAGGQKETQYF. The CDR3, as DNA: TGTGCCAGCAGCTTAGCGGGGGGACAGAAAGAGACCCAGTACTTC. V gene TRBV7-9 combines with J gene TRBJ2-5, with D possibly matching TRBD1 (7 bases). The CDR3 has 15 residues. Trimming cost V 0 bases and J 3 bases, with 11 bases left between them. CDR1 SEHNR and CDR2 FQNEAQ come from the germline V gene (reference sequence).

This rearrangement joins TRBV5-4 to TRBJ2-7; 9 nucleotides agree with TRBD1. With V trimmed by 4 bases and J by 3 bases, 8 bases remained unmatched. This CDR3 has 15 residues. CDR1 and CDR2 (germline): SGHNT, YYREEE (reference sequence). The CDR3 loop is CASSPGTGSHYEQYF. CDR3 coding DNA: TGTGCCAGCAGCCCAGGGACAGGGAGTCACTACGAGCAGTACTTC.

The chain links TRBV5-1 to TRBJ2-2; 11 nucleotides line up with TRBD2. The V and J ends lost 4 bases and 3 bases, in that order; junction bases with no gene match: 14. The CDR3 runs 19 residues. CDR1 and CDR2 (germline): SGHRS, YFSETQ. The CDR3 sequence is CASSPRGHYSGRDTGELFF. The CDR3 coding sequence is TGCGCCAGCAGCCCCCGGGGACACTATAGCGGGAGGGACACCGGGGAGCTGTTTTTT.

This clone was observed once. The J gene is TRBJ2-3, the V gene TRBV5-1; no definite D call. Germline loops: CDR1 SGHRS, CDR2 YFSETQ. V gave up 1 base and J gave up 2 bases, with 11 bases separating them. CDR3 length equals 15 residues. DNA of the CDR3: TGCGCCAGCAGCTTGACCAGATTACCCACAGATACGCAGTATTTT. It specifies CASSLTRLPTDTQYF.

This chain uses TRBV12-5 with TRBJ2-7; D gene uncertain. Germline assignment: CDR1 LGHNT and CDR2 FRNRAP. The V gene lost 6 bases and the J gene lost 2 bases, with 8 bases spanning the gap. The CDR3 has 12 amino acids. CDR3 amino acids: CASGNGPYEQYF. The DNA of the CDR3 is TGTGCTAGTGGGAATGGGCCCTACGAGCAGTACTTC.

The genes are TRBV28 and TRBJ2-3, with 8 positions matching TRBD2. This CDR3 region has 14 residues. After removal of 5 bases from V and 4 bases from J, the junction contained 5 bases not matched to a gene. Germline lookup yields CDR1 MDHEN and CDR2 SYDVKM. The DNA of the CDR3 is TGTGCCAGCAGTCCCTCGGGGGGGTCAGATACGCAGTATTTT. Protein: CASSPSGGSDTQYF.

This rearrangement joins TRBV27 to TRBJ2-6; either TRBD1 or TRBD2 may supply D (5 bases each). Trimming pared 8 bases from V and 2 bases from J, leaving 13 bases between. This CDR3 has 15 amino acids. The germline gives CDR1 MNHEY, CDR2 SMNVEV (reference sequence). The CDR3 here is CASSVRGAGANVLTF. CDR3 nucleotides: TGTGCCAGCTCCGTAAGGGGAGCTGGGGCCAACGTCCTGACTTTC.

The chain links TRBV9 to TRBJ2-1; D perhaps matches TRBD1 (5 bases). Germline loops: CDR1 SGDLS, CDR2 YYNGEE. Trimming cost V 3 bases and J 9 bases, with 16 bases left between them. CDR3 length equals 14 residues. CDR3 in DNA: TGTGCCAGCAGCGCAGCGTCGGTAAGGGGTGAGCAGTTCTTC. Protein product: CASSAASVRGEQFF.

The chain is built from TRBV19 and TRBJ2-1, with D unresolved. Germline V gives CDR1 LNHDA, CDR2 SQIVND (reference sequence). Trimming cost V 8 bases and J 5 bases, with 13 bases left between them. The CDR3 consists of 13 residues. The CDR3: CASSPAAHNEQFF. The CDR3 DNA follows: TGTGCCAGTTCCCCGGCGGCTCACAATGAGCAGTTCTTC.

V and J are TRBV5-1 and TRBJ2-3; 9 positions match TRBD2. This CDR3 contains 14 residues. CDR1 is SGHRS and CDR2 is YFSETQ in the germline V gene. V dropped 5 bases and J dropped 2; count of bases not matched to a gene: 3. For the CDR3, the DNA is TGCGCCAGCAGTGGCGGGAGGGCCACAGATACGCAGTATTTT. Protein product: CASSGGRATDTQYF.

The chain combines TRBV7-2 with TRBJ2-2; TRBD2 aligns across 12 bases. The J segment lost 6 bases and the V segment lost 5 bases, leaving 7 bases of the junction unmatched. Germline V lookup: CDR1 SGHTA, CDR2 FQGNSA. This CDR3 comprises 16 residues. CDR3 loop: CASSLTTSGRSGELFF. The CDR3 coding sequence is TGTGCCAGCAGCCTTACGACTAGCGGGAGATCCGGGGAGCTGTTTTTT.

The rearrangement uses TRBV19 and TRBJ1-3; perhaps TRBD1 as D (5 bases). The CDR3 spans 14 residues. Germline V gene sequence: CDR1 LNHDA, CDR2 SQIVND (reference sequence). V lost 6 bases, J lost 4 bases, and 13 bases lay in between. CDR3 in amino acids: CASRSWTSGNTIYF. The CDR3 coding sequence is TGTGCCAGTAGAAGTTGGACATCAGGAAACACCATATATTTT.

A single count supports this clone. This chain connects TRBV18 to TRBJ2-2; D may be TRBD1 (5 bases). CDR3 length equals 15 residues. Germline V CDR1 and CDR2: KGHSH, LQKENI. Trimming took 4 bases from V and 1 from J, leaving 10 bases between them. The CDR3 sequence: CASSQQELNTGELFF. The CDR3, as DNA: TGTGCCAGCTCACAACAGGAGTTGAACACCGGGGAGCTGTTTTTT.

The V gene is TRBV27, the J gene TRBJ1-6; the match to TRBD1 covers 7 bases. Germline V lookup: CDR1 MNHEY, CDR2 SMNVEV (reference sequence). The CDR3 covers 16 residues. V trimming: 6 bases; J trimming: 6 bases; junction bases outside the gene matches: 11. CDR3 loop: CASREDRASINSPLHF. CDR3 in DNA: TGTGCCAGCAGAGAAGACAGGGCCAGCATTAATTCACCCCTCCACTTT.

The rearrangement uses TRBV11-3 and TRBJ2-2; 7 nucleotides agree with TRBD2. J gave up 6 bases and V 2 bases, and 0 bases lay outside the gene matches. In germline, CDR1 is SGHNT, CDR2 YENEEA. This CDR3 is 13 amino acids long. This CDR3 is CASSLTSAGELFF. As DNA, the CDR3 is TGTGCCAGCAGCTTAACTAGCGCCGGGGAGCTGTTTTTT. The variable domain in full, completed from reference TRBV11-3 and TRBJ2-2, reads EAGVVQSPRYKIIEKKQPVAFWCNPISGHNTLYWYLQNLGQGPELLIRYENEEAVDDSQLPKDRFSAERLKGVDSTLKIQPAELGDSAVYLCASSLTSAGELFFGEGSRLTVL.

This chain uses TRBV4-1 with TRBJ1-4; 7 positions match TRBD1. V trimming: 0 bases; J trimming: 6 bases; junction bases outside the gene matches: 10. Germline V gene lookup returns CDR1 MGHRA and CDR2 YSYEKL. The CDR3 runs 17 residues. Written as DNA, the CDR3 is TGCGCCAGCAGCCAAGAGGGGATCAGCAGGGGGGATGAAAAACTGTTTTTT. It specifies CASSQEGISRGDEKLFF.

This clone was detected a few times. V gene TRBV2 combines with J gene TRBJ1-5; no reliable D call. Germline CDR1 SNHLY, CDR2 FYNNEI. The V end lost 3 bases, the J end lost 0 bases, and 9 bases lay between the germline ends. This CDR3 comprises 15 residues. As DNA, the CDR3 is TGTGCCAGCAGTGAGGTGGGCGTTAGCAATCAGCCCCAGCATTTT. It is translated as CASSEVGVSNQPQHF. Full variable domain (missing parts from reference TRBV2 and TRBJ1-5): EPEVTQTPSHQVTQMGQEVILRCVPISNHLYFYWYRQILGQKVEFLVSFYNNEISEKSEIFDDQFSVERPDGSNFTLKIRSTKLEDSAMYFCASSEVGVSNQPQHFGDGTRLSIL.

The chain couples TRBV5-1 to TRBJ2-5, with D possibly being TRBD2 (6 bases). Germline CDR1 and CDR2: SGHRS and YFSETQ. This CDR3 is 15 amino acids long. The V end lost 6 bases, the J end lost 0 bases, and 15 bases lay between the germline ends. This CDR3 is CASTPGRGYQETQYF. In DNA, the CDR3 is TGCGCCAGCACCCCGGGACGGGGGTACCAAGAGACCCAGTACTTC.

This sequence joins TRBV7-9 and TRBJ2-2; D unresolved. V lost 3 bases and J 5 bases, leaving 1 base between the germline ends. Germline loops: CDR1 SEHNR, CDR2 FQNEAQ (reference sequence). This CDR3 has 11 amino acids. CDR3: CASSLTGELFF. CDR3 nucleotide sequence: TGTGCCAGCAGCTTGACCGGGGAGCTGTTTTTT.

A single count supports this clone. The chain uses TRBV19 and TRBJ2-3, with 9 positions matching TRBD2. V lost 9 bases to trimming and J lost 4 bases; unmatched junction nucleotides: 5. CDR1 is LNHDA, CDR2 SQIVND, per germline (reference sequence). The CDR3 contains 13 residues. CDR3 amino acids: CASLAGDADTQYF. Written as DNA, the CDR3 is TGTGCCAGCTTAGCGGGAGATGCAGATACGCAGTATTTT.

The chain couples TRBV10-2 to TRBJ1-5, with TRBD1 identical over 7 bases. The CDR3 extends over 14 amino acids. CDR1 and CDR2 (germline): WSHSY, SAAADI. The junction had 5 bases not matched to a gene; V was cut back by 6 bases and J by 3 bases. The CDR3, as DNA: TGCGCCAGCAGCACACAGGGGTTCAATCAGCCCCAGCATTTT. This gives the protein CASSTQGFNQPQHF.

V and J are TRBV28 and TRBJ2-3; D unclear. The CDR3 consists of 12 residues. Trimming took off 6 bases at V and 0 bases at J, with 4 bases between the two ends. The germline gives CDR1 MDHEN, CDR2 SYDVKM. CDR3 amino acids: CASRTSTDTQYF. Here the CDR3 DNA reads TGTGCCAGCAGGACAAGCACAGATACGCAGTATTTT.

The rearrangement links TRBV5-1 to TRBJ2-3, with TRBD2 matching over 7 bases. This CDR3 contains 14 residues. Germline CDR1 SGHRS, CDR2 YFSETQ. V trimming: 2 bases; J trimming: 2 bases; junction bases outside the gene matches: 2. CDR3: CASSFLAVTDTQYF. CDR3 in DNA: TGCGCCAGCAGCTTCCTAGCGGTCACAGATACGCAGTATTTT.

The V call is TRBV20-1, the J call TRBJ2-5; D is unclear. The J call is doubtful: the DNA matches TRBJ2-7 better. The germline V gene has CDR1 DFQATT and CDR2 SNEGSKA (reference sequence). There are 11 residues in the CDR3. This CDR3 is CSALRVYEQYF. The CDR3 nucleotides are TGCAGTGCTCTTAGGGTTTACGAGCAGTACTTC.